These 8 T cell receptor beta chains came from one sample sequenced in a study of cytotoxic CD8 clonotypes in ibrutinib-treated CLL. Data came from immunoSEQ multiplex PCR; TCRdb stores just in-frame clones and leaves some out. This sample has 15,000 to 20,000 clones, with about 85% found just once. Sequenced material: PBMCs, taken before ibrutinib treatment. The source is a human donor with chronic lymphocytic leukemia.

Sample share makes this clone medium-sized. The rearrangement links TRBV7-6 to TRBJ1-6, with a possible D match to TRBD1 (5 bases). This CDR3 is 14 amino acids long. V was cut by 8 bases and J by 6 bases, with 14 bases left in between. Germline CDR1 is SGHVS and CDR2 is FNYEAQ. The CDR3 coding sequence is TGTGCCAGCGGGGGGGGTAATGTTAATTCACCCCTCCACTTT. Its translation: CASGGGNVNSPLHF.

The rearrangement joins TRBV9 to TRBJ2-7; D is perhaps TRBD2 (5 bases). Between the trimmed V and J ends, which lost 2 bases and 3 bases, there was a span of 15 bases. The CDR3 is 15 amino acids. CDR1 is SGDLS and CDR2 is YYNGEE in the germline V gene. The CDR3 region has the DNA TGTGCCAGCAGCGTTAGCCCCCGGGCGGGCTACGAGCAGTACTTC. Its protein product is CASSVSPRAGYEQYF.

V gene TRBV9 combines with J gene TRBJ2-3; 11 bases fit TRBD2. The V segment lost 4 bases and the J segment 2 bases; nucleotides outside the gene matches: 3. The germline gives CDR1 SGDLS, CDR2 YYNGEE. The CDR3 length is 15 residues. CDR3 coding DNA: TGTGCCAGCAGCCCTAGCGGGGGGTACACAGATACGCAGTATTTT. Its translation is CASSPSGGYTDTQYF. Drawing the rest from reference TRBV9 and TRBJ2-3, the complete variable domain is DSGVTQTPKHLITATGQRVTLRCSPRSGDLSVYWYQQSLDQGLQFLIQYYNGEERAKGNILERFSAQQFPDLHSELNLSSLELGDSALYFCASSPSGGYTDTQYFGPGTRLTVL.

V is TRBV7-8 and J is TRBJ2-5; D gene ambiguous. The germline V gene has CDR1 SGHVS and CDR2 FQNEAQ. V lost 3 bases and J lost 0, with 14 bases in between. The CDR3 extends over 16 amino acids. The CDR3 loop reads CASSFAQGQHQETQYF. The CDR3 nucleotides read TGTGCCAGCAGCTTCGCCCAAGGGCAGCACCAAGAGACCCAGTACTTC.

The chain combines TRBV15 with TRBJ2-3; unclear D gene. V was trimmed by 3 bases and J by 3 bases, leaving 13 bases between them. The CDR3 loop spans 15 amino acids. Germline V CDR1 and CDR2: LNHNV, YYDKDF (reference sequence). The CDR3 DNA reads TGTGCCACCAGCAGTACCTTCTGGGCGACAGATACGCAGTATTTT. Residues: CATSSTFWATDTQYF.

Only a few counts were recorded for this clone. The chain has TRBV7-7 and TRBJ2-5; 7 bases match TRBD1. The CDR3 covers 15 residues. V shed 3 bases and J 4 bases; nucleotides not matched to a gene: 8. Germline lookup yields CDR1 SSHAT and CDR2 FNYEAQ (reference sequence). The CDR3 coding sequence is TGTGCCAGCAGCTTGACAGGGTCAGGAGGAGAGACCCAGTACTTC. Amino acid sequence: CASSLTGSGGETQYF. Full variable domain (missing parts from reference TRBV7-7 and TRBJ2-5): GAGVSQSPRYKVTKRGQDVTLRCDPISSHATLYWYQQALGQGPEFLTYFNYEAQPDKSGLPSDRFSAERPEGSISTLTIQRTEQRDSAMYRCASSLTGSGGETQYFGPGTRLLVL.

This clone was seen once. CDR3 in DNA: TGTGCCAGCAGCTACAATCGCGGGTACAATGAGCAGTTCTTC. Its protein is CASSYNRGYNEQFF. The chain uses TRBV6-5 and TRBJ2-1, with D perhaps TRBD2 (5 bases). Deletions cut 6 bases from V and 4 bases from J, with 13 bases between. The CDR3 runs to 14 residues. Per germline, CDR1 MNHEY and CDR2 SVGAGI.

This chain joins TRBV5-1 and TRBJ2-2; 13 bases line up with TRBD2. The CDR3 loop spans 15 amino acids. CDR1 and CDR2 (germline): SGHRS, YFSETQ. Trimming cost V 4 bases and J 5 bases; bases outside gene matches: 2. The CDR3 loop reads CASSRTSGSTGELFF. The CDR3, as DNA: TGCGCCAGCAGCAGGACTAGCGGGAGTACCGGGGAGCTGTTTTTT.